The clone carrying this T cell receptor beta chain occurred once. The CDR3 is 16 residues long. V gave up 4 bases and J gave up 0 bases; unmatched junction bases: 8. Germline CDR1 reads SGHRS; CDR2 reads YFSETQ. The sample originates from a study of blood T cell repertoires in COVID-19. Sequencing was performed with immunoSEQ multiplex PCR; in TCRdb, only in-frame clones are kept and a portion is missing. Of around 160,000 clones listed, 85% to 90% are singletons. This chain connects TRBV5-1 to TRBJ1-1; TRBD1 agrees at 8 bases. This clonotype originated in a young man with acute or convalescent COVID-19. Sequenced input: peripheral blood. The CDR3 here is CASSAAQGVLNTEAFF. DNA for the CDR3: TGCGCCAGCAGCGCGGCACAGGGGGTATTGAACACTGAAGCTTTCTTT.